This entry lists 16 T cell receptor beta chains sequenced from one sample in a study of T cell responses to AZD1222 COVID-19 vaccine. Data came from immunoSEQ multiplex PCR; TCRdb stores just in-frame clones and leaves some out. The repertoire holds approximately 150,000 clones, with more than 85% as singletons. The specimen was peripheral blood, collected 28 days after the second AZD1222 dose. The receptors here all came from an adult who received the AZD1222 COVID-19 vaccine.

This chain uses TRBV6-2 or TRBV6-3 with TRBJ2-7; tentative D call: TRBD1 (6 bases). Germline values: CDR1 MNHEY, CDR2 SVGEGT. This CDR3 has 12 amino acids. V gave up 5 bases and J gave up 5 bases, with 10 bases separating them. CDR3 sequence (DNA): TGTGCCAGCAGTAACAGGGTCCACGAGCAGTACTTC. Protein: CASSNRVHEQYF.

The chain combines TRBV7-8 with TRBJ2-1; D may match TRBD1 or TRBD2 (5 bases each). V dropped 5 bases and J dropped 8 bases, with 13 bases sitting between them. Per the germline V gene, CDR1 is SGHVS and CDR2 is FQNEAQ. The CDR3 covers 13 residues. CDR3 DNA: TGTGCCAGCAGCCGCCTACGGGGCGATGAGCAGTTCTTC. It specifies CASSRLRGDEQFF.

The rearrangement uses TRBV7-9 and TRBJ1-6; D might be TRBD1 (5 bases). V gave up 6 bases and J gave up 7 bases, with 10 bases separating them. This CDR3 spans 13 amino acids. The germline V gene encodes CDR1 SEHNR and CDR2 FQNEAQ (reference sequence). DNA for the CDR3: TGTGCCAGCAGAAACGCAGGGAATTCACCCCTCCACTTT. Amino acids: CASRNAGNSPLHF.

The gene calls are TRBV19 and TRBJ2-3, with 9 nucleotides matching TRBD1. This CDR3 region has 15 residues. Germline CDR1 is LNHDA and CDR2 is SQIVND (reference sequence). J gave up 5 bases and V 7 bases, and 10 bases lay outside the gene matches. The CDR3 DNA reads TGTGCCAGTATGGCCGGGACAGGGTTTGTAGATACGCAGTATTTT. It encodes CASMAGTGFVDTQYF.

The chain couples TRBV19 to TRBJ1-4; 7 positions match TRBD1. CDR1 is LNHDA and CDR2 is SQIVND in the germline V gene (reference sequence). V was clipped by 7 bases and J by 7 bases; unmatched bases: 6. The CDR3 is made up of 13 amino acids. CDR3 nucleotides: TGTGCCAGTAACAGGGGCTACAGTGAAAAACTGTTTTTT. Amino acid sequence: CASNRGYSEKLFF. Full variable domain (remainder filled in from reference TRBV19 and TRBJ1-4): DGGITQSPKYLFRKEGQNVTLSCEQNLNHDAMYWYRQDPGQGLRLIYYSQIVNDFQKGDIAEGYSVSREKKESFPLTVTSAQKNPTAFYLCASNRGYSEKLFFGSGTQLSVL.

V is TRBV19 and J is TRBJ2-1, with 13 nucleotides matching TRBD2. Germline V CDR1 and CDR2: LNHDA, SQIVND (reference sequence). J lost 6 bases, V lost 4 bases, and 3 bases had no gene match. This CDR3 spans 15 amino acids. This CDR3 reads CASSTWTSGGNEQFF. CDR3 DNA: TGTGCCAGTAGTACCTGGACTAGCGGGGGCAATGAGCAGTTCTTC.

The gene calls are TRBV3-1 (or the pseudogene TRBV3-2) and TRBJ1-2, with TRBD1 identical over 9 bases. The V segment lost 1 base and the J segment 3 bases; nucleotides outside the gene matches: 6. CDR3 length equals 16 residues. From germline, CDR1 is LGHDT and CDR2 YNNKEL (reference sequence). The CDR3 sequence: CASSQVADRGDYGYTF. CDR3 nucleotides: TGTGCCAGCAGCCAAGTTGCGGACAGGGGAGACTATGGCTACACCTTC.

The J gene is TRBJ1-5, the V gene TRBV6-5, with unresolved D. The V end was cut by 6 bases, the J end by 0 bases, with 12 bases between. CDR1 MNHEY and CDR2 SVGAGI come from the germline V gene. The CDR3 loop spans 15 amino acids. CDR3 amino acids: CASRNKDYSNQPQHF. CDR3 sequence (DNA): TGTGCCAGCAGGAACAAAGACTATAGCAATCAGCCCCAGCATTTT.

The chain uses TRBV19 and TRBJ1-2; tentatively, D is TRBD1 (6 bases). Deletions cut 4 bases from V and 4 bases from J, with 13 bases between. The CDR3 loop spans 14 amino acids. Germline lookup yields CDR1 LNHDA and CDR2 SQIVND (reference sequence). The CDR3 loop is CASSTIGGSYGYTF. Here the CDR3 DNA reads TGTGCCAGTAGTACTATAGGGGGGTCCTATGGCTACACCTTC.

The chain links TRBV5-4 to TRBJ2-1, with 8 bases identical to TRBD2. The CDR3 extends over 15 amino acids. Germline V gene data show CDR1 as SGHNT and CDR2 as YYREEE (reference sequence). The trim removed 2 bases at V and 7 bases at J, leaving 8 bases unmatched. CDR3 sequence reads: CASSFGSLAVNEQFF. The CDR3 coding sequence is TGTGCCAGCAGCTTCGGTTCACTAGCGGTGAATGAGCAGTTCTTC.

The chain uses TRBV7-6 and TRBJ2-6; 7 bases map to TRBD1. Germline assignment: CDR1 SGHVS and CDR2 FNYEAQ. The CDR3 extends over 16 amino acids. The trim removed 5 bases at V and 2 bases at J, leaving 6 bases unmatched. The CDR3: CASSLTQGTGANVLTF. CDR3 nucleotides: TGTGCCAGCAGCCTCACACAGGGGACTGGGGCCAACGTCCTGACTTTC.

This chain joins TRBV6-2 or TRBV6-3 and TRBJ2-1; TRBD2 is a possible D gene (6 bases). Per the germline V gene, CDR1 is MNHEY and CDR2 is SVGEGT. This CDR3 contains 15 residues. The V end lost 6 bases, the J end lost 6 bases, and 18 bases lay between the germline ends. CDR3 region: CASSPTVGGSNEQFF. The CDR3 DNA reads as TGTGCCAGCAGCCCTACCGTGGGGGGTAGCAATGAGCAGTTCTTC.

The rearrangement links TRBV11-2 to TRBJ1-1, with 8 bases lining up with TRBD1. Germline V CDR1 and CDR2: SGHAT, FQNNGV. The CDR3 extends over 19 amino acids. The junction had 13 bases not matched to a gene; V was cut back by 1 base and J by 0 bases. The CDR3 DNA is TGTGCCAGCAGCTTAGTAGGTAGGACAGGGAGGGCTTTGAACACTGAAGCTTTCTTT. Its translation is CASSLVGRTGRALNTEAFF.

In DNA, the CDR3 is TGTGCCAGCAGCCCGAGTGGGCGCAGGGCCTACGAGCAGTACTTC. Its translation is CASSPSGRRAYEQYF. J is TRBJ2-7 and V is TRBV9, with TRBD1 as a possible D gene (5 bases). The CDR3 is 15 residues long. Trimming shortened V by 4 bases and J by 2 bases, and 16 bases separated the two germline ends. From germline, CDR1 is SGDLS and CDR2 YYNGEE.

The chain carries TRBV11-2 and TRBJ1-2; the D is unclear. There are 17 residues in the CDR3. Germline V gene lookup returns CDR1 SGHAT and CDR2 FQNNGV. Trimming removed 1 base at V and 4 bases at J, with 19 bases between. Written as DNA, the CDR3 is TGTGCCAGCAGCTTAGGACTCGTGGAGACTATGAGCTATGGCTACACCTTC. Translated, it gives CASSLGLVETMSYGYTF.

The V and J genes are TRBV7-3 and TRBJ2-6; no definite D call. V was cut by 7 bases and J by 2 bases, with 9 bases left in between. Germline V gene lookup returns CDR1 SGHTA and CDR2 FQGTGA. CDR3 size: 14 residues. This CDR3 reads CASNSSPGANVLTF. CDR3 sequence (DNA): TGTGCCAGCAACTCGAGCCCTGGGGCCAACGTCCTGACTTTC. The variable domain in full, completed from reference TRBV7-3 and TRBJ2-6, reads GAGVSQTPSNKVTEKGKYVELRCDPISGHTALYWYRQSLGQGPEFLIYFQGTGAADDSGLPNDRFFAVRPEGSVSTLKIQRTERGDSAVYLCASNSSPGANVLTFGAGSRLTVL.